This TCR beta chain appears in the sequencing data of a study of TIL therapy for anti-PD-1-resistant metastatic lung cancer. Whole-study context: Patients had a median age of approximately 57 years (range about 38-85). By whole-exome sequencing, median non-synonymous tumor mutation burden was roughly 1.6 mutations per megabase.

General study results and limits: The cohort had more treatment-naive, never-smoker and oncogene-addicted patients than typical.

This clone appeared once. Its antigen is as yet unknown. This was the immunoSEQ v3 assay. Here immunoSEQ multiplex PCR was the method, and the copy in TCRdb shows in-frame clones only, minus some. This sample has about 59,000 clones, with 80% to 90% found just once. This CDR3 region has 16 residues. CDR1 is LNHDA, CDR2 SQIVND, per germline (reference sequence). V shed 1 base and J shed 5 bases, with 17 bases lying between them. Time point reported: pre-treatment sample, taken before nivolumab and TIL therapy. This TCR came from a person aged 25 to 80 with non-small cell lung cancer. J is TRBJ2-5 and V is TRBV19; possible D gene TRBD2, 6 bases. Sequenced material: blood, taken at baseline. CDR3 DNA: TGTGCCAGTAGTATAGTGTCTAGCGCCCTCCGGGAGACCCAGTACTTC. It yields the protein CASSIVSSALRETQYF.